The 23 T cell receptor beta chains below all came from one sample that was sequenced in a study of patients and donors after allogeneic stem cell transplantation. TCRdb recomputed calls from the RT-PCR reads with MiXCR, one row per CDR3 protein. This repertoire shows 900,000 to 1,000,000 distinct CDR3 sequences, roughly 17% found once; its top ten account for 5% to 6.5%. Sequencing used blood, either unsorted or a sorted T cell fraction (not recorded which). The receptors derive from a human donor who was either an allogeneic HSCT recipient or a stem cell or donor lymphocyte infusion donor (not recorded which). It is not recorded whose cells these are; they may come from a transplant donor.

The chain uses TRBV29-1 and TRBJ2-5; TRBD1 might be the D (7 bases). The V and J ends lost 1 base and 7 bases respectively, with 22 bases between them. The CDR3 is made up of 16 amino acids. Germline CDR1 SQVTM, CDR2 ANQGSEA. CDR3 nucleotide sequence: TGCAGCGTTGAAGGAACGGAGGGGGCAAGTGGAGGGACCCAGTACTTC. Its translation: CSVEGTEGASGGTQYF.

This rearrangement joins TRBV4-3 to TRBJ2-7; unclear D gene. Germline CDR1 is LGHNA and CDR2 is YSLEER. Trimming took off 0 bases at V and 7 bases at J, with 16 bases between the two ends. This CDR3 region has 15 residues. CDR3 in amino acids: CASSQDLGRRTEQYF. Here the CDR3 DNA reads TGCGCCAGCAGCCAAGATCTGGGTCGCCGAACAGAGCAGTACTTC.

This clonotype was seen a few times. The V call is TRBV12-3 or TRBV12-4, the J call TRBJ2-1; D gene unclear. The germline V and J ends were trimmed by 3 bases and 15 bases, with 15 bases remaining between them. CDR3 length: 12 residues. This CDR3 is CASSLDPLVRFF. The CDR3 nucleotides are TGTGCCAGCAGTTTGGACCCATTGGTGAGGTTCTTC.

The table lists this clonotype with many counts. The rearrangement joins TRBV29-1 to TRBJ2-1; no reliable D call. Germline loops: CDR1 SQVTM, CDR2 ANQGSEA. Trimming removed 4 bases at V and 9 bases at J, with 10 bases between. The CDR3 is 11 residues long. CDR3 bases: TGCAGCGTTGGAAACAAAGCTGAGCAGTTCTTC. This codes for CSVGNKAEQFF.

The chain recombines TRBV27 with TRBJ1-2, with 7 bases aligning to TRBD1. The germline V gene encodes CDR1 MNHEY and CDR2 SMNVEV (reference sequence). V gave up 5 bases and J gave up 3 bases; unmatched junction bases: 12. The CDR3 has 16 amino acids. As DNA, the CDR3 is TGTGCCAGCAGTCCGCGAACCTACAGGGGTTACTATGGCTACACCTTC. Amino acids: CASSPRTYRGYYGYTF.

CDR3 bases: TGTGCCAGCAGCGTAGTTCCTACGACAGATGAAAAACTGTTTTTT. Amino acids: CASSVVPTTDEKLFF. The V gene is TRBV9, the J gene TRBJ1-4; D is perhaps TRBD1 (5 bases). This CDR3 is built from 15 residues. Trimming cost V 0 bases and J 6 bases, with 12 bases left between them. CDR1 and CDR2 (germline): SGDLS, YYNGEE.

Ten or more counts support this clonotype. The chain employs TRBV5-1 and TRBJ2-7; TRBD2 matches 7 bases. CDR1 and CDR2 from the germline V gene are SGHRS and YFSETQ. The V segment lost 0 bases and the J segment 1 base; nucleotides outside the gene matches: 7. CDR3 length: 16 amino acids. The CDR3 DNA follows: TGCGCCAGCAGCTTGGCGCCTAGCGGAGGATCCTACGAGCAGTACTTC. Amino acids: CASSLAPSGGSYEQYF.

This chain connects TRBV11-2 to TRBJ2-1; 8 bases map to TRBD1. Germline trimming cut 2 bases from V and 5 bases from J; bases unmatched to any gene: 11. This CDR3 has 17 residues. Germline CDR1 SGHAT, CDR2 FQNNGV. DNA of the CDR3: TGTGCCAGCAGCTTAAACGGGTGGGCAGGGGGCAACAATGAGCAGTTCTTC. Translation gives CASSLNGWAGGNNEQFF. Based on the CDR3 plus reference TRBV11-2 and TRBJ2-1, the full variable domain is EAGVAQSPRYKIIEKRQSVAFWCNPISGHATLYWYQQILGQGPKLLIQFQNNGVVDDSQLPKDRFSAERLKGVDSTLKIQPAKLEDSAVYLCASSLNGWAGGNNEQFFGPGTRLTVL.

This clonotype showed up just a few times. V and J are TRBV7-6 and TRBJ2-1; D not certain. The CDR3 runs 17 residues. Germline CDR1 reads SGHVS; CDR2 reads FNYEAQ. The V and J ends lost 2 bases and 4 bases respectively, with 18 bases between them. The CDR3 protein is CASSLFSPRPSYNEQFF. CDR3 DNA: TGTGCCAGCAGCTTATTCTCCCCGAGACCCTCATACAATGAGCAGTTCTTC.

This clonotype was detected only a few times. The CDR3 DNA reads TGTGCCACCATGGCCCTGGGGTGGGAAACCCAAGAGACCCAGTACTTC. Translation gives CATMALGWETQETQYF. The J gene is TRBJ2-5, the V gene TRBV15; no firm D call. The V end was cut by 7 bases, the J end by 1 base, with 19 bases between. CDR3 length: 16 residues. Germline V gives CDR1 LNHNV, CDR2 YYDKDF (reference sequence).

The rearrangement uses TRBV4-1 and TRBJ2-5, with 10 bases fitting TRBD2. This CDR3 contains 15 residues. The trim removed 4 bases at V and 2 bases at J, leaving 4 bases unmatched. Germline V CDR1 and CDR2: MGHRA, YSYEKL. This CDR3 reads CASSRGLATQETQYF. The CDR3 coding sequence is TGCGCCAGCAGCCGGGGACTAGCGACACAAGAGACCCAGTACTTC.

The rearrangement joins TRBV6-5 to TRBJ2-7; D gene unclear. CDR3 size: 13 residues. The germline V gene has CDR1 MNHEY and CDR2 SVGAGI. With 4 bases removed from V and 5 bases from J, the gap between germline ends came to 12 bases. DNA of the CDR3: TGTGCCAGCAGTTCAGGCGGTTTCCACGAGCAGTACTTC. This encodes CASSSGGFHEQYF.

This clonotype has just a few counts. This chain connects TRBV12-3 or TRBV12-4 to TRBJ1-4; 7 positions agree with TRBD1. The CDR3 contains 15 residues. Unmatched junction bases numbered 11, after V lost 4 bases and J lost 9 bases. CDR3 coding DNA: TGTGCCAGCAGTTACCCCCAGGGGGAAGGCAAAAAACTGTTTTTT. It yields the protein CASSYPQGEGKKLFF.

This clonotype was counted many times. V is TRBV29-1 and J is TRBJ1-1; D gene unclear. CDR3 length equals 11 residues. V dropped 3 bases and J dropped 11 bases, with 13 bases sitting between them. CDR1 and CDR2 (germline): SQVTM, ANQGSEA. The CDR3 here is CSVDLKVVAFF. CDR3 DNA sequence: TGCAGCGTTGATTTGAAGGTCGTTGCTTTCTTT.

This clonotype has more than one count but fewer than ten. The chain joins TRBV27 to TRBJ1-3; D perhaps matches TRBD1 (6 bases). This CDR3 comprises 17 residues. Between the trimmed V and J ends, which lost 8 bases and 0 bases, there was a span of 20 bases. Germline CDR1 MNHEY, CDR2 SMNVEV (reference sequence). The CDR3 nucleotides are TGTGCCAGCGTCGGATCGGTCAGGGGCGGCTCTGGAAACACCATATATTTT. This gives the protein CASVGSVRGGSGNTIYF.

This clonotype appeared a few times. This chain uses TRBV12-3 or TRBV12-4 with TRBJ1-5; the match to TRBD1 covers 7 bases. V dropped 6 bases and J dropped 7; count of bases not matched to a gene: 21. The CDR3 is 18 amino acids. The CDR3 sequence is CASSFYLRPGGLGQPQHF. CDR3 nucleotide sequence: TGTGCCAGCAGCTTCTACCTACGTCCAGGGGGGTTGGGGCAGCCCCAGCATTTT.

This clonotype has only a few counts. The chain uses TRBV24-1 and TRBJ2-3, with 7 bases lining up with TRBD1. This CDR3 contains 16 residues. Germline lookup yields CDR1 KGHDR and CDR2 SFDVKD. Germline trimming cut 2 bases from V and 2 bases from J; bases unmatched to any gene: 6. The CDR3 coding sequence is TGTGCCACCAGTGATTCTACGACAGGGTACACAGATACGCAGTATTTT. Translating gives CATSDSTTGYTDTQYF.

For the CDR3, the DNA is TGTGCCAGGAGAGGACGCGGTGAGCAGTTCTTC. It is translated as CARRGRGEQFF. The V and J genes are TRBV2 and TRBJ2-1; D gene uncertain. V was trimmed by 9 bases and J by 9 bases, leaving 12 bases between them. Looked up from germline, CDR1 is SNHLY and CDR2 is FYNNEI. The CDR3 extends over 11 amino acids.

Only a few counts were recorded for this clonotype. The chain combines TRBV29-1 with TRBJ2-3; TRBD1 matches at 9 bases. V dropped 7 bases and J dropped 1; count of bases not matched to a gene: 9. Germline V gives CDR1 SQVTM, CDR2 ANQGSEA. There are 15 residues in the CDR3. The chain's CDR3 is CSGYTGGAGTDTQYF. CDR3 DNA sequence: TGCAGCGGGTACACAGGGGGCGCGGGCACAGATACGCAGTATTTT.

The V gene is TRBV7-3, the J gene TRBJ2-3, with TRBD2 matching over 9 bases. J was trimmed by 2 bases and V by 5 bases; bases with no gene match: 8. The CDR3 spans 16 residues. The germline gives CDR1 SGHTA, CDR2 FQGTGA. CDR3 region: CASSTPSGANTDTQYF. Written as DNA, the CDR3 is TGTGCCAGCAGCACTCCTAGCGGGGCAAACACAGATACGCAGTATTTT. Complete variable domain (other parts from reference TRBV7-3 and TRBJ2-3): GAGVSQTPSNKVTEKGKYVELRCDPISGHTALYWYRQSLGQGPEFLIYFQGTGAADDSGLPNDRFFAVRPEGSVSTLKIQRTERGDSAVYLCASSTPSGANTDTQYFGPGTRLTVL.

The gene calls are TRBV10-3 and TRBJ2-7; 8 bases match TRBD1. Looked up from germline, CDR1 is ENHRY and CDR2 is SYGVKD. The CDR3 has 14 amino acids. The V and J ends lost 5 bases and 4 bases, in that order; junction bases with no gene match: 7. The CDR3 here is CAISTTGERYEQYF. CDR3 nucleotide sequence: TGTGCCATCAGTACGACAGGGGAGCGGTACGAGCAGTACTTC.

The chain recombines TRBV5-1 with TRBJ2-3; 8 nucleotides align to TRBD2. Germline CDR1 and CDR2: SGHRS and YFSETQ. The CDR3 has 20 amino acids. The trim removed 4 bases at V and 4 bases at J, leaving 23 bases unmatched. CDR3 bases: TGCGCCAGCAGCCTTGGGAACCACCCCCCGGGAGCGGGAGCCTCAGATACGCAGTATTTT. Translated: CASSLGNHPPGAGASDTQYF.

This chain links TRBV4-1 with TRBJ1-6; TRBD1 matches 8 bases. The CDR3 is 19 amino acids. Germline CDR1 reads MGHRA; CDR2 reads YSYEKL. After removal of 2 bases from V and 5 bases from J, the junction contained 14 bases not matched to a gene. The CDR3: CASSQKTLPRDRNNSPLHF. Here the CDR3 DNA reads TGCGCCAGCAGCCAAAAAACCTTACCTCGGGACAGGAATAATTCACCCCTCCACTTT.